Here is one T cell receptor (beta chain) with its context. Its antigen is not identified. The data stem from a study of shared clonotypes between healthy human individuals. Genomic DNA of each subset was evenly split across several immunoSEQ plates. Libraries were prepared by immunoSEQ multiplex PCR; TCRdb keeps only in-frame clonotypes and omits some of them. The sample has 950,000 to 1,100,000 clones; 75% are singletons. General observations from the study: Among donors, the sharing of clonotypes was expected to be influenced by sequencing depth.

Sequencing used memory CD4+ T cells sorted from blood. The subset: CD45RA-negative fraction. This sequence originates from a man younger than 35 in good health.

This CDR3 reads CASSLVSTTEAFF. CDR3 DNA: TGCGCCAGCAGCTTGGTTAGCACCACTGAAGCTTTCTTT. The rearrangement links TRBV5-1 to TRBJ1-1, with no clear D. Germline CDR1 reads SGHRS; CDR2 reads YFSETQ. The ends were cut back, 0 bases at V and 4 bases at J, with 7 bases in the middle. This CDR3 contains 13 residues.